This TCR beta chain was sequenced during a study of cytomegalovirus exposure and HLA in healthy donors. Primers: 60 Vbeta forward and 13 Jbeta reverse. Sequenced by immunoSEQ multiplex PCR; TCRdb stores in-frame clones only, minus some. The sample has about 180,000 clones; approximately 77% are singletons. This clone came up a few times. Trimming removed 3 bases from V and 3 bases from J, with 11 bases in between. CDR1 and CDR2 (germline): SEHNR, FQNEAQ (reference sequence). The CDR3 spans 14 residues. Specimen: PBMCs. The V gene is TRBV7-9, the J gene TRBJ1-2, with D perhaps TRBD1 (5 bases). This TCR was sampled from a female donor in good health and CMV-seronegative. The CDR3 DNA reads TGTGCCAGCAGCTTCCAGGGAATCTACTATGGCTACACCTTC. It is translated as CASSFQGIYYGYTF.